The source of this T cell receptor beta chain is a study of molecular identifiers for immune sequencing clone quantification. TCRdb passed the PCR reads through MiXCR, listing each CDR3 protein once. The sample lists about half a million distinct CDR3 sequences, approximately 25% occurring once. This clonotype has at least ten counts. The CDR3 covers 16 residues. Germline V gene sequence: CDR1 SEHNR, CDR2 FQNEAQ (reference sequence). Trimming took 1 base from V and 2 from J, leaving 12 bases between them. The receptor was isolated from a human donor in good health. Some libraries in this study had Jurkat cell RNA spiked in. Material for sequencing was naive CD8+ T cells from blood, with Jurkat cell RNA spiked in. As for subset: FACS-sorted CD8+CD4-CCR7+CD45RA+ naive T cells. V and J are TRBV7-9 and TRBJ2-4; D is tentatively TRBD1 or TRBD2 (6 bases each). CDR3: CASSLGPGATKNIQYF. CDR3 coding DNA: TGTGCCAGCAGCTTAGGACCGGGGGCAACCAAAAACATTCAGTACTTC.